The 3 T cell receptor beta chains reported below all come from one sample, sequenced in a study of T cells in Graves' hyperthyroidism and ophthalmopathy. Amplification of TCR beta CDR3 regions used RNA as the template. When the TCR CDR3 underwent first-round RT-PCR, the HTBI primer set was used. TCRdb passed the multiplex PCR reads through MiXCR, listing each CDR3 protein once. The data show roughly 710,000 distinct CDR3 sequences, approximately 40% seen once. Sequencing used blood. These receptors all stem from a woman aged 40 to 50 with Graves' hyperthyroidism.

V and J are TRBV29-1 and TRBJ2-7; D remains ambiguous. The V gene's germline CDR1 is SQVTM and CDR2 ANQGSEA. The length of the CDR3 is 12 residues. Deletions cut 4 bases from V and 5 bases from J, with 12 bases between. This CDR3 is CSVGALRHEQYF. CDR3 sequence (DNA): TGCAGCGTTGGGGCCCTCCGCCACGAGCAGTACTTC.

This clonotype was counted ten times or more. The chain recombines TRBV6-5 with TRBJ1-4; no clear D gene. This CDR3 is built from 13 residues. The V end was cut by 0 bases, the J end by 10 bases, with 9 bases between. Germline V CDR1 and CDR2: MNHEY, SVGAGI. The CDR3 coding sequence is TGTGCCAGCAGTTACTCGCGAATGGGAAAACTGTTTTTT. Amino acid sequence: CASSYSRMGKLFF.

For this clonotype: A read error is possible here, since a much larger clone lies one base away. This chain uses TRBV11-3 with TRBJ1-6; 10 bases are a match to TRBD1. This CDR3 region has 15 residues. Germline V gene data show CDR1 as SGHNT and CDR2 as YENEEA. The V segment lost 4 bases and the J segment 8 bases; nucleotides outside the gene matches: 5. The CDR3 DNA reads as TGTGCCAGCAGCTCCCGGGACAGGGGTGATTCACCCCTCCACTTT. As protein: CASSSRDRGDSPLHF.